This T cell receptor beta chain emerged from a study of PD-1 blockade in classical Hodgkin lymphoma (dated by TCRdb to 2020 to 2021). Looking at the study overall: Nivolumab dosing was 3 mg/kg intravenously every 2 weeks, continuing until either disease progression or unacceptable toxicity. The study used CyTOF and TCR beta sequencing to define a peripheral blood immune signature of response to PD-1 blockade in classical Hodgkin lymphoma. Results and caveats for the whole study, not just this receptor: Trial patients achieving complete response had baseline diversity similar to newly diagnosed patients, whereas partial responders and progressors had significantly lower diversity. The study covered only a single clinical trial cohort, and the causes of the repertoire differences, possibly disease activity or prior therapy, were still not defined. Baseline TCR diversity was reported to be lower in newly diagnosed patients than in healthy donors, and even lower in relapsed/refractory patients. Diversity was lower in patients who began nivolumab less than 1 year after ASCT, so these patients were left out of later analyses to avoid confounding by immune reconstitution. A significant rise by C4D1 was seen in CD4+ but not CD8+ TCR diversity (p=0.0027 vs p=0.16), with the rise being most apparent in complete responders (p=0.02).

Interpreted using the paper, the time point label stands for: cycle 2 day 1 (C2D1) of nivolumab. Relapse after autologous stem cell transplantation had occurred in all trial patients, and cohorts A, B and C were distinguished by prior brentuximab vedotin exposure. A total of around 59 patients with relapsed/refractory classical Hodgkin lymphoma made up the trial cohort, and each patient's best overall response was complete response, partial response or progressive disease. Trial patients were treated with single-agent nivolumab in the multi-cohort phase II CheckMate 205 trial. Best overall response was determined by an independent review committee according to the 2007 International Working Group response criteria. Trial PBMCs were collected just before the start of nivolumab (C1D1) and during therapy at cycle 2 day 1 and cycle 4 day 1. Peripheral blood was collected in 8 mL Vacutainer Cell Preparation Tubes, from which PBMCs were isolated by centrifugation and then cryopreserved.

To note about this clone: What antigen it recognizes has not been identified. No per-base quality is available; no much larger clone lies one base away.

Genomic DNA was isolated using the Qiagen DNeasy kit from unsorted PBMCs as well as from negatively selected CD4+ and CD8+ fractions. TCR beta CDR3 regions were subjected to amplification by immunoSEQ multiplex PCR with primers that anneal to V and J segments. Amplification bias was minimized using a synthetic immune receptor repertoire, and residual bias was removed computationally after sequencing. Per the source publication's procedure: Custom Python scripts were used to quantify repertoire diversity as the Shannon entropy index. Unsorted, CD4+ and CD8+ repertoires were analyzed separately, except for combined analyses in which CD4+ and CD8+ sequences were merged in silico. A clone counted as expanded when the clone's frequency after treatment rose at least 2-fold relative to C1D1, and clones undetected at baseline were given a pseudocount of 0.5. Clones with 0 or 1 copy at C1D1 were defined as singleton clones, while clones with 2 or more copies were defined as non-singleton clones. Clones expanded in unsorted samples were annotated as CD4+, CD8+ or unknown by matching protein sequences in sorted samples from the same patient. Wilcoxon tests were applied to paired samples to test diversity changes from C1D1 to C4D1. TCRdb retrieved this table from immuneACCESS and kept in-frame rearrangements only. Not all clones are present; in checked studies, unresolved V genes account for under half, and no reason is known for the remainder. V and J calls and clone size follow that table, whereas D and trimming were derived from the DNA. In this sample the table shows about 27,000 clones, less than 80% of which occur a single time. The top ten hold 35% of the sample.

The CDR3, from cysteine to phenylalanine, totals 15 residues. The only DNA kept is the CDR3, 45 bases in frame from the first base. V gives up 5 bases and J gives up 1 base, and the segment between their germline ends measures 13 bases. CDR1 SGDLS and CDR2 YYNGEE are derived from the germline V gene. Here the chain combines TRBV9 and TRBJ2-1, with TRBD1 perhaps the D gene, on 6 matching bases. This sequence was found in a human donor with classical Hodgkin lymphoma. The sequences come from peripheral blood mononuclear cells (PBMCs), collected before the second cycle of nivolumab. This receptor has the CDR3 CASSSRGSSYNEQFF. The DNA is as follows: TGTGCCAGCAGTTCCAGGGGAAGTTCCTACAATGAGCAGTTCTTC.